The 28 T cell receptor beta chains in this list originate from one sample, sequenced in a study of control samples from healthy donors and cancer patients. Clones were sequenced by immunoSEQ multiplex PCR, and TCRdb holds only the in-frame ones, with some missing. The table has approximately 41,000 clones, around 94% seen once; the top ten hold about 24%. The sequenced sample was blood. Receptors were obtained from a man aged 55 to 70 in good health.

This chain links TRBV5-6 with TRBJ2-7; D is unresolved. The CDR3 sequence is 14 residues long. The germline V gene encodes CDR1 SGHDT and CDR2 YYEEEE. With 4 bases removed from V and 2 bases from J, the gap between germline ends came to 13 bases. The CDR3 reads CASSLGRHPYEQYF. As DNA, the CDR3 is TGTGCCAGCAGCCTCGGACGTCACCCCTACGAGCAGTACTTC. The complete variable domain, with remaining parts taken from reference TRBV5-6 and TRBJ2-7, reads DAGVTQSPTHLIKTRGQQVTLRCSPKSGHDTVSWYQQALGQGPQFIFQYYEEEERQRGNFPDRFSGHQFPNYSSELNVNALLLGDSALYLCASSLGRHPYEQYFGPGTRLTVT.

The CDR3 bases are TGTGCCAGCAGTTATCGGTTCTCTGGAAACACCATATATTTT. As protein: CASSYRFSGNTIYF. The chain is built from TRBV28 and TRBJ1-3; D is ambiguous. V gave up 4 bases and J gave up 0 bases, with 7 bases separating them. This CDR3 is built from 14 residues. Germline loops: CDR1 MDHEN, CDR2 SYDVKM.

The gene calls are TRBV19 and TRBJ1-1; 7 bases align to TRBD1. Germline V lookup: CDR1 LNHDA, CDR2 SQIVND (reference sequence). This CDR3 comprises 15 residues. Trimming cost V 7 bases and J 3 bases; bases outside gene matches: 11. The CDR3 loop reads CASTPTRGRDTEAFF. CDR3 bases: TGTGCCAGTACCCCCACGAGGGGGCGAGACACTGAAGCTTTCTTT.

This chain links TRBV3-1 (or the pseudogene TRBV3-2) with TRBJ1-1; D might be TRBD1 (5 bases). Germline V CDR1 and CDR2: LGHDT, YNNKEL (reference sequence). There are 15 residues in the CDR3. Trimming stripped 1 base from V and 3 bases from J, with 12 bases between. The CDR3 DNA sequence: TGTGCCAGCAGCCAAGTTTGGGGGGTCGACACTGAAGCTTTCTTT. It encodes CASSQVWGVDTEAFF.

This clone was observed a few times. The rearrangement joins TRBV16 to TRBJ2-2; D gene ambiguous. CDR1 is KGHSY and CDR2 is FQNENV in the germline V gene. V was clipped by 0 bases and J by 6 bases, with 5 bases between them. This CDR3 has 13 amino acids. CDR3 protein: CASSQSGPGELFF. The DNA for the CDR3 is TGTGCCAGCAGCCAATCAGGGCCCGGGGAGCTGTTTTTT.

This sequence joins TRBV11-3 and TRBJ2-5; 10 nucleotides line up with TRBD2. CDR1 is SGHNT, CDR2 YENEEA, per germline. The CDR3 runs 13 residues. Unmatched junction bases numbered 4, after V lost 10 bases and J lost 2 bases. CDR3 bases: TGTGCCACCGGGACTAGCGCACAAGAGACCCAGTACTTC. As protein: CATGTSAQETQYF.

The chain has TRBV6-5 and TRBJ2-7; D tentatively reads TRBD1 or TRBD2 (5 bases each). Germline V gene lookup returns CDR1 MNHEY and CDR2 SVGAGI. This CDR3 is 14 amino acids long. V was shortened by 6 bases and J by 0 bases, with 12 bases between the two germline ends. The CDR3 reads CASRRGRSSYEQYF. The DNA of the CDR3 is TGTGCCAGCAGAAGGGGACGGAGCTCCTACGAGCAGTACTTC.

The CDR3 reads CASSRGGSPYEQYF. CDR3 nucleotide sequence: TGCGCCAGCAGCCGAGGGGGTTCCCCCTACGAGCAGTACTTC. This sequence joins TRBV10-1 and TRBJ2-7; tentatively, D is TRBD1 (6 bases). The CDR3 is 14 residues long. Trimming removed 6 bases at V and 2 bases at J, with 14 bases between. CDR1 WNHNN and CDR2 SYGVQD come from the germline V gene (reference sequence).

The chain employs TRBV24-1 and TRBJ2-5, with D unresolved. V lost 6 bases and J lost 7, with 8 bases in between. The CDR3 has 11 residues. Germline V CDR1 and CDR2: KGHDR, SFDVKD. The CDR3 region is CATSKSGTQYF. The CDR3 nucleotides read TGTGCCACCAGTAAAAGTGGGACCCAGTACTTC.

J is TRBJ2-1 and V is TRBV28; 10 bases are a match to TRBD2. CDR3 length: 20 amino acids. From germline, CDR1 is MDHEN and CDR2 SYDVKM. V trimming: 7 bases; J trimming: 0 bases; junction bases outside the gene matches: 18. The chain's CDR3 is CASTPWWASGSRSSYNEQFF. The CDR3 region has the DNA TGTGCCAGCACCCCCTGGTGGGCTAGCGGGAGTAGGAGCTCCTACAATGAGCAGTTCTTC.

V gene TRBV9 combines with J gene TRBJ2-3; 11 bases agree with TRBD2. Germline lookup yields CDR1 SGDLS and CDR2 YYNGEE. There are 19 residues in the CDR3. J lost 1 base, V lost 0 bases, and 10 bases had no gene match. The CDR3 DNA reads as TGTGCCAGCAGCGTAGATATTAGCGGGAGGGCAGGCCGCACAGATACGCAGTATTTT. Translating gives CASSVDISGRAGRTDTQYF.

The chain couples TRBV6-1 to TRBJ2-1; D is uncertain. CDR1 and CDR2 from the germline V gene are MNHNS and SASEGT. V lost 0 bases, J lost 9 bases, and 15 bases lay in between. The CDR3 covers 15 residues. CDR3 loop: CASSEAPVLGTEQFF. CDR3 DNA: TGTGCCAGCAGTGAAGCGCCAGTTCTAGGTACTGAGCAGTTCTTC.

The genes are TRBV19 and TRBJ2-1; no definite D call. Trimming stripped 1 base from V and 8 bases from J, with 6 bases between. CDR3 length: 12 residues. Germline V gene data show CDR1 as LNHDA and CDR2 as SQIVND (reference sequence). The CDR3 bases are TGTGCCAGTAGTATAGTTGTGCATGAGCAGTTCTTC. This codes for CASSIVVHEQFF.

The rearrangement joins TRBV11-3 to TRBJ2-1; D is ambiguous. The germline V and J ends were trimmed by 5 bases and 10 bases, with 12 bases remaining between them. The CDR3 runs to 12 residues. Germline CDR1 is SGHNT and CDR2 is YENEEA. The DNA for the CDR3 is TGTGCCAGCAGCCTACTTTCAAGCGAGCAGTTCTTC. Protein product: CASSLLSSEQFF.

The rearrangement links TRBV27 to TRBJ1-1; D unresolved. The V end lost 5 bases, the J end lost 7 bases, and 14 bases lay between the germline ends. The germline CDR1 and CDR2 sequences are MNHEY and SMNVEV (reference sequence). This CDR3 is 13 amino acids long. The CDR3 sequence: CASSIGIGFEAFF. CDR3 sequence (DNA): TGTGCCAGCAGTATAGGGATAGGGTTTGAAGCTTTCTTT.

This clone was seen a handful of times. The J gene is TRBJ1-1, the V gene TRBV7-9; D possibly corresponds to TRBD1 (6 bases). The V and J ends lost 1 base and 1 base respectively, with 19 bases between them. The CDR3 has 18 amino acids. Germline V gives CDR1 SEHNR, CDR2 FQNEAQ (reference sequence). The DNA for the CDR3 is TGTGCCAGCAGCTTAGTCCGCGGCTTTGGACAGCAGAACACTGAAGCTTTCTTT. It codes for CASSLVRGFGQQNTEAFF.

The rearrangement joins TRBV28 to TRBJ2-7; no firm D call. Trimming removed 5 bases from V and 0 bases from J, with 17 bases in between. The CDR3 is made up of 16 amino acids. CDR1 and CDR2 (germline): MDHEN, SYDVKM. CDR3 region: CASSPWDDASSYEQYF. The CDR3 coding sequence is TGTGCCAGCAGTCCTTGGGATGACGCATCCTCCTACGAGCAGTACTTC.

The V and J genes are TRBV6-5 and TRBJ2-7; TRBD1 is a possible D gene (5 bases). The CDR3 has 13 amino acids. Germline CDR1 is MNHEY and CDR2 is SVGAGI. V was trimmed by 2 bases and J by 7 bases, leaving 12 bases between them. The CDR3: CASSYKAGAEQYF. The CDR3 bases are TGTGCCAGCAGTTACAAAGCTGGGGCTGAGCAGTACTTC.

This chain joins TRBV12-3 or TRBV12-4 and TRBJ1-1; D is unresolved. V lost 6 bases, J lost 3 bases, and 11 bases lay in between. The CDR3 extends over 13 amino acids. The CDR3 sequence is CASSYKEDTEAFF. The DNA of the CDR3 is TGTGCCAGCAGCTACAAAGAAGACACTGAAGCTTTCTTT.

This chain joins TRBV24-1 and TRBJ2-7; D is ambiguous. The V end lost 6 bases, the J end lost 2 bases, and 10 bases lay between the germline ends. CDR1 is KGHDR, CDR2 SFDVKD, per germline. This CDR3 has 13 residues. The CDR3 DNA sequence: TGTGCCACCAGTACGGAGTTTCCCTACGAGCAGTACTTC. Protein product: CATSTEFPYEQYF.

V gene TRBV27 combines with J gene TRBJ2-3; 9 positions match TRBD1. CDR1 and CDR2 (germline): MNHEY, SMNVEV (reference sequence). CDR3 length: 15 amino acids. J gave up 6 bases and V 5 bases, and 9 bases lay outside the gene matches. The CDR3 bases are TGTGCCAGCAGTACCCTCACAGGGGGCGCCGATACGCAGTATTTT. It is translated as CASSTLTGGADTQYF.

The chain employs TRBV9 and TRBJ1-3; no clear D. Looked up from germline, CDR1 is SGDLS and CDR2 is YYNGEE. CDR3 size: 18 residues. V was clipped by 4 bases and J by 1 base, with 21 bases between them. The chain's CDR3 is CASSPNYPGGASGNTIYF. The CDR3 DNA follows: TGTGCCAGCAGCCCGAACTATCCGGGCGGCGCTTCTGGAAACACCATATATTTT.

The chain joins TRBV7-9 to TRBJ2-7; possible D gene TRBD1, 6 bases. Germline assignment: CDR1 SEHNR and CDR2 FQNEAQ (reference sequence). CDR3 size: 15 residues. The germline V and J ends were trimmed by 6 bases and 7 bases, with 22 bases remaining between them. In DNA form, the CDR3 reads TGTGCCAGCAGGAGAGGGACATTACCGGCGGATGAGCAGTACTTC. Its protein is CASRRGTLPADEQYF. Full variable domain (remainder filled in from reference TRBV7-9 and TRBJ2-7): DTGVSQNPRHKITKRGQNVTFRCDPISEHNRLYWYRQTLGQGPEFLTYFQNEAQLEKSRLLSDRFSAERPKGSFSTLEIQRTEQGDSAMYLCASRRGTLPADEQYFGPGTRLTVT.

This clone is a singleton in its sample. This sequence joins TRBV28 and TRBJ1-5, with D uncertain. The germline V gene has CDR1 MDHEN and CDR2 SYDVKM. Trimming cost V 4 bases and J 5 bases, with 18 bases left between them. This CDR3 is built from 16 residues. The CDR3 DNA is TGTGCCAGCAGTTCTCCTGGCGGGGTTTGGGATCAGCCCCAGCATTTT. Its protein product is CASSSPGGVWDQPQHF.

The chain joins TRBV27 to TRBJ1-3; D gene unclear. Trimming took off 4 bases at V and 0 bases at J, with 10 bases between the two ends. This CDR3 comprises 15 residues. Germline-derived CDR1 and CDR2 are MNHEY and SMNVEV (reference sequence). CDR3 sequence: CASSSTGYSGNTIYF. The CDR3 DNA reads as TGTGCCAGCAGTTCGACCGGGTACTCTGGAAACACCATATATTTT.

This chain joins TRBV7-8 and TRBJ2-7, with 9 bases that match TRBD2. The CDR3 extends over 14 amino acids. Germline assignment: CDR1 SGHVS and CDR2 FQNEAQ. J gave up 2 bases and V 6 bases, and 5 bases lay outside the gene matches. The CDR3 loop is CASSRSGRTYEQYF. The DNA for the CDR3 is TGTGCCAGCAGTCGAAGCGGGAGGACCTACGAGCAGTACTTC.

The chain recombines TRBV7-2 with TRBJ2-3; D is uncertain. The CDR3 runs 16 residues. The germline V gene has CDR1 SGHTA and CDR2 FQGNSA. Trimming stripped 4 bases from V and 1 base from J, with 15 bases between. CDR3 bases: TGTGCCAGCAGCTCCATTGTGGCCTTCGGCACAGATACGCAGTATTTT. Its translation is CASSSIVAFGTDTQYF.

The chain carries TRBV7-6 and TRBJ2-7; TRBD2 matches 7 bases. Germline trimming cut 4 bases from V and 2 bases from J; bases unmatched to any gene: 8. The CDR3 is 15 amino acids. Germline values: CDR1 SGHVS, CDR2 FNYEAQ. This chain's CDR3 is CASSYDSRGTYEQYF. In nucleotides, the CDR3 is TGTGCCAGCAGCTACGACTCGCGGGGGACCTACGAGCAGTACTTC.